These 11 T cell receptor beta chains share one sample of origin, sequenced in a study of T cell repertoires in cytomegalovirus infection. TCRdb redid the calling of the reads with MiXCR, one entry per CDR3 protein. This table holds some 680,000 distinct CDR3 sequences, 35% found once. Source material: PBMCs. The source of these receptors is a human donor in good health (CMV status not recorded). Some clones in this sample may be carry-over from other donors' samples.

V gene TRBV15 combines with J gene TRBJ2-1; the match to TRBD2 covers 11 bases. The germline gives CDR1 LNHNV, CDR2 YYDKDF (reference sequence). Trimming took 3 bases from V and 7 from J; bases not matched to a gene: 2. The CDR3 length is 14 residues. In DNA form, the CDR3 reads TGTGCCACCAGCAGGACTAGCGGGGATAATGAGCAGTTCTTC. Protein sequence: CATSRTSGDNEQFF.

CDR3 bases: TGTGCCAGCAGTTACTATGCAGAGAATCAGCCCCAGCATTTT. Amino acids: CASSYYAENQPQHF. The V gene is TRBV6-2 or TRBV6-3, the J gene TRBJ1-5; the D is unclear. CDR3 length: 14 residues. Germline V CDR1 and CDR2: MNHEY, SVGEGT. V lost 1 base to trimming and J lost 4 bases, with 8 bases between them.

This clonotype was seen repeatedly, ten times or more. The V gene is TRBV7-3, the J gene TRBJ1-2, with D possibly being TRBD1 (6 bases). CDR1 SGHTA and CDR2 FQGTGA come from the germline V gene. This CDR3 is built from 15 residues. Trimming removed 5 bases at V and 8 bases at J, with 21 bases between. The CDR3 sequence is CASSPSGGRLGGYTF. CDR3 in DNA: TGTGCCAGCAGCCCAAGCGGGGGCAGGCTAGGCGGCTACACCTTC. The whole variable domain, filled in from reference TRBV7-3 and TRBJ1-2, reads GAGVSQTPSNKVTEKGKYVELRCDPISGHTALYWYRQSLGQGPEFLIYFQGTGAADDSGLPNDRFFAVRPEGSVSTLKIQRTERGDSAVYLCASSPSGGRLGGYTFGSGTRLTVV.

This clonotype was counted a few times. This chain joins TRBV4-1 and TRBJ2-5, with a possible D match to TRBD1 (6 bases). Per germline, CDR1 MGHRA and CDR2 YSYEKL. The length of the CDR3 is 13 residues. Deletions cut 6 bases from V and 2 bases from J, with 10 bases between. The chain's CDR3 is CASRGAAQETQYF. For the CDR3, the DNA is TGCGCCAGCAGGGGGGCTGCGCAAGAGACCCAGTACTTC.

This clonotype came up a few times. V and J are TRBV4-1 and TRBJ1-6, with D possibly TRBD1 on 5 matching bases. V lost 3 bases, J lost 9 bases, and 9 bases lay in between. Germline CDR1 is MGHRA and CDR2 is YSYEKL. This CDR3 is built from 13 residues. This CDR3 reads CASSQQGTSPLHF. The DNA for the CDR3 is TGCGCCAGCAGCCAGCAAGGGACTTCACCCCTCCACTTT.

J is TRBJ2-1 and V is TRBV12-3 or TRBV12-4, with 14 nucleotides matching TRBD2. The CDR3 extends over 18 amino acids. V trimming: 1 base; J trimming: 0 bases; junction bases outside the gene matches: 2. In nucleotides, the CDR3 is TGTGCCAGCAGTTTAGGACTAGCGGGAGGGAGCTCCTACAATGAGCAGTTCTTC. Residues: CASSLGLAGGSSYNEQFF.

The chain is built from TRBV12-3 or TRBV12-4 and TRBJ2-7; D gene unclear. The CDR3 spans 13 residues. V dropped 6 bases and J dropped 7 bases, with 16 bases sitting between them. CDR3 loop: CASSLLTWGEQYF. The CDR3 bases are TGTGCCAGCAGCCTCCTGACCTGGGGAGAGCAGTACTTC.

This clonotype was found many times. This chain links TRBV28 with TRBJ2-1, with unresolved D. Trimming took 2 bases from V and 2 from J, leaving 7 bases between them. CDR3 length equals 14 residues. Germline V gene data show CDR1 as MDHEN and CDR2 as SYDVKM. CDR3 sequence reads: CASSLAGAYNEQFF. Written as DNA, the CDR3 is TGTGCCAGCAGTTTAGCTGGAGCCTACAATGAGCAGTTCTTC.

A few counts support this clonotype. Written as DNA, the CDR3 is TGTGCCAGCAGTCCGGGACAGGGTTGGATCGATGGCTACACCTTC. Translated: CASSPGQGWIDGYTF. The chain joins TRBV25-1 to TRBJ1-2; 9 bases are shared with TRBD1. Germline V CDR1 and CDR2: MGHDK, SYGVNS. The V segment lost 5 bases and the J segment 6 bases; nucleotides outside the gene matches: 10. The CDR3 extends over 15 amino acids.

CDR3 sequence (DNA): TGTGCCAGTAGTTTTGGGGGTGCCAGACAGTACTTC. Encoded protein: CASSFGGARQYF. This chain uses TRBV19 with TRBJ2-4; D assignment may be TRBD1 or TRBD2 (5 bases each). The CDR3 runs 12 residues. V was clipped by 5 bases and J by 13 bases, with 15 bases between them. Looked up from germline, CDR1 is LNHDA and CDR2 is SQIVND (reference sequence).

V usage is TRBV5-4 and J usage is TRBJ1-2; no clear D gene. Germline-derived CDR1 and CDR2 are SGHNT and YYREEE (reference sequence). The CDR3 totals 16 residues. The V and J ends lost 1 base and 6 bases respectively, with 19 bases between them. The CDR3 nucleotides are TGTGCCAGCAGCTTGCGTCGGGTCGGTATTTTACATGGCTACACCTTC. It encodes CASSLRRVGILHGYTF. The full variable domain, completed using reference TRBV5-4 and TRBJ1-2, is ETGVTQSPTHLIKTRGQQVTLRCSSQSGHNTVSWYQQALGQGPQFIFQYYREEENGRGNFPPRFSGLQFPNYSSELNVNALELDDSALYLCASSLRRVGILHGYTFGSGTRLTVV.